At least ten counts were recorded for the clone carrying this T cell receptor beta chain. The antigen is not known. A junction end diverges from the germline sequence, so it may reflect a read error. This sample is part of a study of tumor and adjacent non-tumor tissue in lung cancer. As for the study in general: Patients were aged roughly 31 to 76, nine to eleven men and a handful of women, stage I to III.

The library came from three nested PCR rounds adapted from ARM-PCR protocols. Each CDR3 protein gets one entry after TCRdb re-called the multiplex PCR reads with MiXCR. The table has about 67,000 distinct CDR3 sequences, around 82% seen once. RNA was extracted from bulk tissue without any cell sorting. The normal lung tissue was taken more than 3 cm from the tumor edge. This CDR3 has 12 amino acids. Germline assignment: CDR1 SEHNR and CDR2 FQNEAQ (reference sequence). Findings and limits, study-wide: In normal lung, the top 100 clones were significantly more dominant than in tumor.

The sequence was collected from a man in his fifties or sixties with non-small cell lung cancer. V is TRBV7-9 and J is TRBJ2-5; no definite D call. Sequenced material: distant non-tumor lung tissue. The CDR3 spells CASSFVGETQHF. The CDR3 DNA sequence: TGTGCCAGCAGCTTTGTTGGTGAGACCCAGCACTTC.